This is a list of T cell receptor beta chains from one sample in a study of blood T cell repertoires in COVID-19. Profiled with immunoSEQ multiplex PCR; TCRdb holds only in-frame clones, not every one. In the table there are about 170,000 clones, approximately 91% of which are singletons. The specimen was peripheral blood. Receptor source: a man aged 18 to 29 with COVID-19, enrolled during active disease. CDR3s include the opening cysteine and the closing phenylalanine or tryptophan. D genes are given only for firm matches. Part of the rows lack a size; the others show once, few, many or a class for expanded clones.

CDR3 protein | CDR3 DNA | clone size | J gene | V gene | D gene
CASSEDRVNTEAFF | TGTGCCAGCAGTGAAGACAGGGTAAACACTGAAGCTTTCTTT | . | TRBJ1-1 | TRBV2 | .
CASRPSSGAAYNEQFF | TGTGCCAGCAGGCCCTCTAGCGGGGCGGCCTACAATGAGCAGTTCTTC | . | TRBJ2-1 | TRBV2 | TRBD2
CASKAGAGGELFF | TGTGCCAGCAAGGCAGGGGCTGGCGGGGAGCTGTTTTTT | once | TRBJ2-2 | TRBV5-4 | .
CSVEDWSSYNEQFF | TGCAGCGTTGAAGACTGGAGCTCCTACAATGAGCAGTTCTTC | . | TRBJ2-1 | TRBV29-1 | .
CASSPDRGYGYTF | TGTGCCAGCTCACCAGACAGGGGATATGGCTACACCTTC | . | TRBJ1-2 | TRBV18 | TRBD1
CASSFQGPSNSPLHF | TGTGCCAGCAGCTTCCAGGGCCCGTCCAATTCACCCCTCCACTTT | . | TRBJ1-6 | TRBV5-6 | .
CATSSAGVTEAFF | TGTGCCACCAGCAGCGCGGGTGTCACTGAAGCTTTCTTT | . | TRBJ1-1 | TRBV15 | .
CASSARDRANEQYF | TGTGCCAGCAGCGCCCGGGACAGGGCTAATGAGCAGTACTTC | . | TRBJ2-7 | TRBV9 | TRBD1
CASSSFGTLHYEQYF | TGTGCCAGCAGCTCCTTCGGGACTCTCCACTACGAGCAGTACTTC | once | TRBJ2-7 | TRBV7-2 | .
CASSHGTGNNTIYF | TGTGCCAGCAGCCATGGGACAGGGAACAACACCATATATTTT | . | TRBJ1-3 | TRBV14 | TRBD1
CASRALGELFF | TGTGCCAGCAGGGCTCTCGGGGAGCTGTTTTTT | few | TRBJ2-2 | TRBV6-5 | .
CASSLGRVGTEAFF | TGTGCCAGCAGTTTAGGCAGGGTAGGGACTGAAGCTTTCTTT | . | TRBJ1-1 | TRBV28 | .